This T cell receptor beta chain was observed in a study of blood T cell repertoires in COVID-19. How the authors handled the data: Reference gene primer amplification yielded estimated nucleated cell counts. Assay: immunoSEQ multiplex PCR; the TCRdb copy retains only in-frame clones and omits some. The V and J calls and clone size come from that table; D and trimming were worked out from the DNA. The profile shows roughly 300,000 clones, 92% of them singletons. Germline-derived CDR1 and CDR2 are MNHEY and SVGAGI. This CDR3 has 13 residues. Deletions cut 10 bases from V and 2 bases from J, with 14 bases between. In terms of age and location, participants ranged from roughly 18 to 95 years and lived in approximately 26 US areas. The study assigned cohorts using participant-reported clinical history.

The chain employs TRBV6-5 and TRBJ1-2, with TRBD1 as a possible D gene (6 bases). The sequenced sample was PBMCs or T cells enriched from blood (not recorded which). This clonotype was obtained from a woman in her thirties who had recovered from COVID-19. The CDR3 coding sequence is TGTGCCACCCTCGTTGGACAGAACTATGGCTACACCTTC. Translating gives CATLVGQNYGYTF.